A selection of T cell receptor beta chains follows, all from one sample in a study of cytomegalovirus exposure and HLA in healthy donors. The protocol was immunoSEQ multiplex PCR, while the TCRdb copy is restricted to in-frame clones and leaves out a portion. Found here are about 90,000 clones, 84% of them singletons; the top ten hold 2.1%. Sequenced sample: PBMCs. The receptors were gathered from a young man in good health and CMV-seronegative. The CDR3 runs from the conserved cysteine through the conserved F or W. Each record gives: CDR3 protein, CDR3 DNA, clone size, J gene, V gene, D gene. The D gene is left open where the match is weak. Clone sizes are given selectively: once, few, many, or a class where the clone is expanded.

CDR3: CASISTGTPEGYTF
DNA: TGTGCCAGCATTTCAACTGGGACTCCGGAGGGCTACACCTTC
size: -
J: TRBJ1-2
V: TRBV6-5
D: -

CDR3: CAGRAGAHSNQPQHF
DNA: TGTGCCGGACGGGCGGGGGCGCATAGCAATCAGCCCCAGCATTTT
size: -
J: TRBJ1-5
V: TRBV6-6
D: -

CDR3: CASSYSPGQGTYEQYF
DNA: TGTGCCAGCAGTTACTCCCCGGGACAGGGGACTTACGAGCAGTACTTC
size: -
J: TRBJ2-7
V: TRBV6-5
D: TRBD1

CDR3: CASLTGQGNGAEAFF
DNA: TGTGCCAGCCTTACGGGACAGGGTAACGGGGCTGAAGCTTTCTTT
size: -
J: TRBJ1-1
V: TRBV19
D: TRBD1

CDR3: CASSEIGGVRQYF
DNA: TGTGCCAGCAGTGAAATAGGGGGCGTGCGTCAGTACTTC
size: -
J: TRBJ2-7
V: TRBV6-4
D: TRBD1

CDR3: CASSSGEMDTQYF
DNA: TGTGCCAGCAGTTCAGGGGAAATGGATACGCAGTATTTT
size: -
J: TRBJ2-3
V: TRBV5-4
D: -

CDR3: CASSTGPQRGREQYF
DNA: TGTGCCAGCAGCACCGGACCCCAAAGGGGTCGGGAGCAGTACTTC
size: -
J: TRBJ2-7
V: TRBV7-2
D: -

CDR3: CASSLWAGGNTGELFF
DNA: TGTGCCAGCAGCTTATGGGCAGGGGGGAACACCGGGGAGCTGTTTTTT
size: -
J: TRBJ2-2
V: TRBV7-9
D: TRBD1

CDR3: CASSENGQGSEKLFF
DNA: TGTGCCAGCAGTGAGAATGGACAGGGAAGCGAAAAACTGTTTTTT
size: -
J: TRBJ1-4
V: TRBV2
D: TRBD1

CDR3: CASSLVPSGTDTQYF
DNA: TGTGCCAGCAGCTTAGTTCCTAGCGGCACAGATACGCAGTATTTT
size: -
J: TRBJ2-3
V: TRBV7-2
D: -

CDR3: CAWRKLGGTEAFF
DNA: TGTGCCTGGAGGAAATTGGGGGGCACTGAAGCTTTCTTT
size: -
J: TRBJ1-1
V: TRBV30
D: -

CDR3: CASQVRTGDYGYTF
DNA: TGCGCCAGCCAGGTTAGGACAGGGGACTATGGCTACACCTTC
size: -
J: TRBJ1-2
V: TRBV4-3
D: TRBD1

CDR3: CASSPRQGIYGYTF
DNA: TGTGCCAGCAGCCCCCGACAGGGAATTTATGGCTACACCTTC
size: -
J: TRBJ1-2
V: TRBV7-9
D: TRBD1

CDR3: CASRGTGAGYGYTF
DNA: TGTGCCAGCCGAGGGACAGGGGCGGGCTATGGCTACACCTTC
size: -
J: TRBJ1-2
V: TRBV28
D: TRBD1

CDR3: CASSPGLAGTYEQYF
DNA: TGTGCCAGTAGTCCAGGACTAGCGGGAACCTACGAGCAGTACTTC
size: -
J: TRBJ2-7
V: TRBV19
D: TRBD2

CDR3: CAISEAENTEAFF
DNA: TGTGCCATCAGTGAGGCAGAGAACACTGAAGCTTTCTTT
size: -
J: TRBJ1-1
V: TRBV10-3
D: -

CDR3: CASSGDNEQFF
DNA: TGTGCCAGCAGCGGAGACAATGAGCAGTTCTTC
size: -
J: TRBJ2-1
V: TRBV7-8
D: -

CDR3: CASSLEGHRDTEAFF
DNA: TGTGCCAGCAGTTTGGAGGGGCATCGGGACACTGAAGCTTTCTTT
size: -
J: TRBJ1-1
V: TRBV27
D: -

CDR3: CASSIGQGRTEAFF
DNA: TGCGCCAGCAGCATAGGACAGGGTAGGACTGAAGCTTTCTTT
size: once
J: TRBJ1-1
V: TRBV5-1
D: TRBD1

CDR3: CASSQGLNSNYGYTF
DNA: TGCGCCAGCAGCCAGGGGCTAAACTCTAACTATGGCTACACCTTC
size: -
J: TRBJ1-2
V: TRBV5-1
D: -

CDR3: CASSVTSGSFETQYF
DNA: TGTGCCAGCAGCGTAACTAGCGGGAGTTTTGAGACCCAGTACTTC
size: -
J: TRBJ2-5
V: TRBV9
D: TRBD2

CDR3: CASSSRGQTGSTEAFF
DNA: TGTGCCAGCAGCTCCCGTGGCCAGACAGGATCCACTGAAGCTTTCTTT
size: few
J: TRBJ1-1
V: TRBV7-2
D: -

CDR3: CSVGGSGGSRANEQFF
DNA: TGCAGCGTGGGGGGTAGCGGGGGTTCGAGGGCGAATGAGCAGTTCTTC
size: -
J: TRBJ2-1
V: TRBV29-1
D: TRBD2

CDR3: CASSPAGRRGNEKLFF
DNA: TGTGCCAGCTCACCGGCGGGGAGACGGGGTAATGAAAAACTGTTTTTT
size: -
J: TRBJ1-4
V: TRBV18
D: -

CDR3: CSAGEAGGNTEAFF
DNA: TGCAGCGCCGGGGAGGCCGGGGGGAACACTGAAGCTTTCTTT
size: -
J: TRBJ1-1
V: TRBV29-1
D: -

CDR3: CASSWAENTEAFF
DNA: TGTGCCAGCAGTTGGGCAGAGAACACTGAAGCTTTCTTT
size: -
J: TRBJ1-1
V: TRBV6-5
D: -

CDR3: CASRLTGGLGELFF
DNA: TGTGCCAGCAGATTGACAGGGGGCCTCGGGGAGCTGTTTTTT
size: -
J: TRBJ2-2
V: TRBV6-1
D: TRBD1

CDR3: CSVDGARGAGAINEQFF
DNA: TGCAGCGTTGATGGAGCGCGGGGAGCGGGAGCTATCAATGAGCAGTTCTTC
size: -
J: TRBJ2-1
V: TRBV29-1
D: TRBD2

CDR3: CASSQETSDEQFF
DNA: TGTGCCAGCAGTCAAGAGACTAGTGATGAGCAGTTCTTC
size: -
J: TRBJ2-1
V: TRBV4-2
D: -

CDR3: CASSHGRENYEQYF
DNA: TGTGCCAGCAGCCACGGACGGGAAAACTACGAGCAGTACTTC
size: -
J: TRBJ2-7
V: TRBV2
D: -

CDR3: CASSHTGGPTDQQFF
DNA: TGTGCCAGCAGCCACACTGGGGGCCCGACTGATCAGCAGTTCTTC
size: -
J: TRBJ2-1
V: TRBV7-9
D: -

CDR3: CASSSRDYYNEQFF
DNA: TGTGCCAGCAGCTCCCGGGACTACTACAATGAGCAGTTCTTC
size: -
J: TRBJ2-1
V: TRBV9
D: TRBD2

CDR3: CASRSARQGGEGEQFF
DNA: TGCGCCAGCAGATCCGCTAGACAGGGGGGGGAGGGTGAGCAGTTCTTC
size: once
J: TRBJ2-1
V: TRBV5-1
D: TRBD1

CDR3: CASSHRQGFGEQFF
DNA: TGTGCCAGCAGCCACAGACAGGGGTTCGGTGAGCAGTTCTTC
size: -
J: TRBJ2-1
V: TRBV7-2
D: TRBD1

CDR3: CASSYEGAQPQHF
DNA: TGTGCCAGCAGTTACGAGGGTGCCCAGCCCCAGCATTTT
size: few
J: TRBJ1-5
V: TRBV6-5
D: -

CDR3: CATRVVEVSNQPQHF
DNA: TGTGCCACCAGAGTCGTGGAGGTTAGCAATCAGCCCCAGCATTTT
size: -
J: TRBJ1-5
V: TRBV6-1
D: -

CDR3: CASNPDRRGYGYTF
DNA: TGTGCCAGCAATCCGGACAGAAGAGGATATGGCTACACCTTC
size: once
J: TRBJ1-2
V: TRBV6-5
D: -

CDR3: CAWAGGSYNEQFF
DNA: TGTGCCTGGGCCGGGGGCTCCTACAATGAGCAGTTCTTC
size: -
J: TRBJ2-1
V: TRBV30
D: -

CDR3: CAWRKYGQGSDQPQHF
DNA: TGTGCCTGGAGGAAGTACGGACAGGGTAGCGATCAGCCCCAGCATTTT
size: -
J: TRBJ1-5
V: TRBV30
D: TRBD1

CDR3: CASSLQTSNTGELFF
DNA: TGTGCCAGCAGCTTACAGACTTCCAACACCGGGGAGCTGTTTTTT
size: -
J: TRBJ2-2
V: TRBV7-9
D: -

CDR3: CASSWDRGNEAFF
DNA: TGTGCCAGCAGTTGGGACAGGGGCAATGAAGCTTTCTTT
size: few
J: TRBJ1-1
V: TRBV6-6
D: TRBD1

CDR3: CASRRGALTTNEKLFF
DNA: TGTGCCAGCAGGCGTGGGGCACTCACAACTAATGAAAAACTGTTTTTT
size: -
J: TRBJ1-4
V: TRBV6-6
D: -

CDR3: CASSDDPGTSGNSEQFF
DNA: TGCGCCAGCAGTGACGACCCCGGGACTAGCGGGAATAGTGAGCAGTTCTTC
size: -
J: TRBJ2-1
V: TRBV10-1
D: TRBD2

CDR3: CSVAGNPREQYF
DNA: TGCAGCGTTGCGGGGAACCCGCGAGAGCAGTACTTC
size: -
J: TRBJ2-7
V: TRBV29-1
D: -

CDR3: CASSLERGTAGEKLFF
DNA: TGTGCCAGCAGCCTGGAACGCGGGACAGCCGGTGAAAAACTGTTTTTT
size: once
J: TRBJ1-4
V: TRBV7-9
D: TRBD1

CDR3: CASSQVSGQGTDTQYF
DNA: TGTGCCAGCAGCCAAGTCTCAGGACAGGGGACAGATACGCAGTATTTT
size: -
J: TRBJ2-3
V: TRBV4-2
D: TRBD1

CDR3: CASRGYTITDTQYF
DNA: TGCGCCAGCAGAGGCTATACTATCACAGATACGCAGTATTTT
size: -
J: TRBJ2-3
V: TRBV5-1
D: -